In its sample, the clone carrying this T cell receptor (beta chain) was seen once. As yet, its antigen is unknown. Naive CD8 populations comprised CD45RO-negative cells positively selected for CCR7, excluding terminally differentiated effector memory CD45RA+ cells. The data belong to a study of shared clonotypes between healthy human individuals. Study overall: Every donor yielded three CD4 naive, three CD4 memory, two CD8 naive and one CD8 memory plate. Overall study results and limits: The diversity represented, both genetic and in exposure history, was limited by few donors. Researchers sampled only blood; tissue repertoires likely differ.

Sequencing used immunoSEQ multiplex PCR; TCRdb keeps in-frame clones, though not all of them. This table has roughly 2.1 million clones, approximately 94% appearing once. The CDR3 is made up of 14 amino acids. The ends were cut back, 5 bases at V and 5 bases at J, with 15 bases in the middle. Germline V gene data show CDR1 as MNHEY and CDR2 as SVGAGI. The chain couples TRBV6-5 to TRBJ1-1; D unresolved. The sequencing input was naive CD8+ T cells from PBMCs. The receptor was isolated from a man aged 18-30 years in good health. Some clones in this sample may be carry-over from other donors' samples. This CDR3 is CASSPPGSGTEAFF. CDR3 sequence (DNA): TGTGCCAGCAGTCCCCCCGGGTCGGGGACTGAAGCTTTCTTT.